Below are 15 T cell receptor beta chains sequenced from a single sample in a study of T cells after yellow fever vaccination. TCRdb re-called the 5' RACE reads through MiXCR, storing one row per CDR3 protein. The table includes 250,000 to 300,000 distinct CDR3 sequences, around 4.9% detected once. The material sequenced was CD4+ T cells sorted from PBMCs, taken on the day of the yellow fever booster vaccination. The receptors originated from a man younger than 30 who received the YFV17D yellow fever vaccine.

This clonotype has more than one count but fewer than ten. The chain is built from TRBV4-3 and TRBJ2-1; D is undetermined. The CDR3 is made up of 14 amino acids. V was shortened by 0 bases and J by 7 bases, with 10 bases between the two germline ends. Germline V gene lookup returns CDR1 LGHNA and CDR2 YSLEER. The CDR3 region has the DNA TGCGCCAGCAGCCAAGAACCTTATGGGAATGAGCAGTTCTTC. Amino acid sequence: CASSQEPYGNEQFF.

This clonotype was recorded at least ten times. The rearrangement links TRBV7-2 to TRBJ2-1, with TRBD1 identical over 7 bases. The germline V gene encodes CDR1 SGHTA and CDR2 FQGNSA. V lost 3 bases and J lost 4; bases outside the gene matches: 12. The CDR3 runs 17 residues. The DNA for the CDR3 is TGTGCCAGCAGCTTGGCCATTCAAGGGGGCCTGTACAATGAGCAGTTCTTC. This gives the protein CASSLAIQGGLYNEQFF. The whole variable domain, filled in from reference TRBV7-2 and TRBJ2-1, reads GAGVSQSPSNKVTEKGKDVELRCDPISGHTALYWYRQSLGQGLEFLIYFQGNSAPDKSGLPSDRFSAERTGGSVSTLTIQRTQQEDSAVYLCASSLAIQGGLYNEQFFGPGTRLTVL.

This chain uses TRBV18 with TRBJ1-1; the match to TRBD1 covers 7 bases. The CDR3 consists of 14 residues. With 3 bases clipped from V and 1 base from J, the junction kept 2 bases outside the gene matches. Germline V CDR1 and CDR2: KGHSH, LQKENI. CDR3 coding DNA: TGTGCCAGCTCACCGACAGGGCCGAACACTGAAGCTTTCTTT. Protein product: CASSPTGPNTEAFF.

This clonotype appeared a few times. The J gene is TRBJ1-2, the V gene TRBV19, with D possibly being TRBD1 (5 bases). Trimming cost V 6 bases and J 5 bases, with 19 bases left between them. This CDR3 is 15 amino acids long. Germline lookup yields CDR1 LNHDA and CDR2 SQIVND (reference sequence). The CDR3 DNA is TGTGCCAGTAGGCCTCCGGGTGGGACGGAATATGGCTACACCTTC. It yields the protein CASRPPGGTEYGYTF.

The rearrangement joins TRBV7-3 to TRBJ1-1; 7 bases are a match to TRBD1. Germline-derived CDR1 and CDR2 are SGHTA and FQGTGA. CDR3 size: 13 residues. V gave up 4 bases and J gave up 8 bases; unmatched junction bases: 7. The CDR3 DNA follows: TGTGCCAGCAGCTCATCCAGGGGGTTGGAAGCTTTCTTT. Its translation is CASSSSRGLEAFF. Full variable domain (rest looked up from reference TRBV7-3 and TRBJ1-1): GAGVSQTPSNKVTEKGKYVELRCDPISGHTALYWYRQSLGQGPEFLIYFQGTGAADDSGLPNDRFFAVRPEGSVSTLKIQRTERGDSAVYLCASSSSRGLEAFFGQGTRLTVV.

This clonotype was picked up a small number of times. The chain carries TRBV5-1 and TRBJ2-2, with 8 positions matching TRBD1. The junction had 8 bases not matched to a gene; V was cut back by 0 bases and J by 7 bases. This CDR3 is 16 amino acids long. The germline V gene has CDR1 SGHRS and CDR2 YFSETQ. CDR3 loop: CASSLDLQGANGELFF. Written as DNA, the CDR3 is TGCGCCAGCAGCTTGGATCTCCAGGGGGCAAACGGGGAGCTGTTTTTT.

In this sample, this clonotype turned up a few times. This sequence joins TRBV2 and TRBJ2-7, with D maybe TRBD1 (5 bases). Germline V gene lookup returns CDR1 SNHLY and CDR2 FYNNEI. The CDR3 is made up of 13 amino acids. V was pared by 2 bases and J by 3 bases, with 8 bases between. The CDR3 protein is CASSETGHYEQYV. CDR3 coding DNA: TGTGCCAGCAGTGAAACAGGACACTACGAGCAGTACGTC.

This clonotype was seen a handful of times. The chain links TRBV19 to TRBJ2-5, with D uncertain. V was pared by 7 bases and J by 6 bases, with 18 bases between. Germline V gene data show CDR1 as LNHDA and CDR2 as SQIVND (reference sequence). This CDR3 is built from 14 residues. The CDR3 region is CASTVSSGEKTQYF. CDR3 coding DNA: TGTGCCAGTACAGTTTCTTCTGGTGAGAAGACCCAGTACTTC.

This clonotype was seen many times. CDR3 in amino acids: CASSLRGNSPLHF. CDR3 nucleotide sequence: TGCGCCAGCAGCTTGCGGGGGAATTCACCCCTCCACTTT. The V and J genes are TRBV5-1 and TRBJ1-6; a weak D match, TRBD1 (5 bases). Germline V gives CDR1 SGHRS, CDR2 YFSETQ. Trimming took 1 base from V and 7 from J, leaving 6 bases between them. CDR3 size: 13 residues.

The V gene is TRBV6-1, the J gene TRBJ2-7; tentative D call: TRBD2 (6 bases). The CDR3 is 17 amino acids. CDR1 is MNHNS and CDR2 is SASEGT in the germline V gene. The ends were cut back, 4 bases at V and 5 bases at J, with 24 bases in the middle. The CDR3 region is CASSAPHPGTFNHEQYF. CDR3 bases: TGTGCCAGCAGTGCACCTCACCCTGGGACTTTTAACCACGAGCAGTACTTC.

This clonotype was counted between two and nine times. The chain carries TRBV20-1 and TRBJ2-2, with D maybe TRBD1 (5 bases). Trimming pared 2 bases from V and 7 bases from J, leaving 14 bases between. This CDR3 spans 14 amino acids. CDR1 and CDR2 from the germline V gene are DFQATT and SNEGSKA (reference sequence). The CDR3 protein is CSARTDQGNGELFF. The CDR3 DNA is TGCAGTGCTAGAACCGACCAGGGTAACGGGGAGCTGTTTTTT.

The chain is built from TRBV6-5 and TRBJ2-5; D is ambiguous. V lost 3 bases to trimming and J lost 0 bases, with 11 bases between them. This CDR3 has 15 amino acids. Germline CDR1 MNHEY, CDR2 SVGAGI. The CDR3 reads CASSYARPDQETQYF. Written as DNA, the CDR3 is TGTGCCAGCAGTTATGCTCGCCCGGACCAAGAGACCCAGTACTTC.

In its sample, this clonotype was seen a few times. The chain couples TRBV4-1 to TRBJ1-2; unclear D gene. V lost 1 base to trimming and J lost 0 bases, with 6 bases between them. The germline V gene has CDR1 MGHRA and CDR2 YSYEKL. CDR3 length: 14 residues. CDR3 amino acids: CASSQVGTNYGYTF. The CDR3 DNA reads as TGCGCCAGCAGCCAAGTGGGTACTAACTATGGCTACACCTTC.

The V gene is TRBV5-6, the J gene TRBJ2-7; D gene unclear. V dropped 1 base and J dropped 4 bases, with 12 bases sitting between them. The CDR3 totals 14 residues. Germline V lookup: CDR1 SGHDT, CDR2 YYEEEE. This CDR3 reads CASSLRRVLYEQYF. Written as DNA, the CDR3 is TGTGCCAGCAGCTTGCGAAGGGTTCTTTACGAGCAGTACTTC.

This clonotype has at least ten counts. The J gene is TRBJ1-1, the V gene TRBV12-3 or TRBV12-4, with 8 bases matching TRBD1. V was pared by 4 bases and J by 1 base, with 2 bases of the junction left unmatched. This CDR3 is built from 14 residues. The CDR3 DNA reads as TGTGCCAGCAGTTACGGGACAGGGAACACTGAAGCTTTCTTT. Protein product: CASSYGTGNTEAFF.